Following are 10 T cell receptor beta chains from one sample sequenced in a study of cytomegalovirus exposure and HLA in healthy donors. Profiling relied on immunoSEQ multiplex PCR, and the TCRdb table lists in-frame clones only, not all of them. The sample records fewer than 400,000 clones, roughly 90% being singletons. Sequenced input: PBMCs. The receptor source for this set is a woman under 30 in good health and CMV-seronegative.

The chain links TRBV4-1 to TRBJ2-1; 8 nucleotides agree with TRBD1. The V gene end was trimmed by 4 bases and the J gene end by 6 bases; junction bases not matched to a gene: 5. The length of the CDR3 is 14 residues. Germline values: CDR1 MGHRA, CDR2 YSYEKL. The CDR3 DNA follows: TGCGCCAGCAGCCCGGGACAGGTAACCAATGAGCAGTTCTTC. Its translation: CASSPGQVTNEQFF.

The chain is built from TRBV6-1 and TRBJ2-7; TRBD1 matches 10 bases. The germline gives CDR1 MNHNS, CDR2 SASEGT. Unmatched junction bases numbered 7, after V lost 2 bases and J lost 6 bases. This CDR3 has 15 amino acids. The CDR3 bases are TGTGCCAGCAGTGAAAGGGGACAGGGGAATGGCGAGCAGTACTTC. This codes for CASSERGQGNGEQYF.

This clone came up a few times. The V and J genes are TRBV28 and TRBJ2-7; 8 bases line up with TRBD2. The ends lost 3 bases at V and 3 bases at J; junction bases unmatched: 4. This CDR3 region has 14 residues. From germline, CDR1 is MDHEN and CDR2 SYDVKM. This CDR3 reads CASSFLAGNYEQYF. The CDR3 coding sequence is TGTGCCAGCAGTTTCCTAGCGGGTAACTACGAGCAGTACTTC.

This sequence joins TRBV6-5 and TRBJ2-3, with D hard to call. CDR1 and CDR2 (germline): MNHEY, SVGAGI. The ends were cut back, 0 bases at V and 2 bases at J, with 12 bases in the middle. CDR3 length: 16 amino acids. CDR3 in DNA: TGTGCCAGCAGTTACTCGAAAGAGGATCTCACAGATACGCAGTATTTT. Amino acids: CASSYSKEDLTDTQYF.

The chain recombines TRBV18 with TRBJ2-3, with 8 bases that match TRBD2. V trimming: 0 bases; J trimming: 4 bases; junction bases outside the gene matches: 6. Germline V gene sequence: CDR1 KGHSH, CDR2 LQKENI. CDR3 length: 16 residues. CDR3 amino acids: CASSPPSSGSADTQYF. Here the CDR3 DNA reads TGTGCCAGCTCACCACCTTCCAGCGGGAGCGCAGATACGCAGTATTTT. Looking up the rest from reference TRBV18 and TRBJ2-3 gives the full variable domain: NAGVMQNPRHLVRRRGQEARLRCSPMKGHSHVYWYRQLPEEGLKFMVYLQKENIIDESGMPKERFSAEFPKEGPSILRIQQVVRGDSAAYFCASSPPSSGSADTQYFGPGTRLTVL.

The V call is TRBV5-1, the J call TRBJ2-2; TRBD1 agrees at 7 bases. Unmatched junction bases numbered 4, after V lost 2 bases and J lost 3 bases. The CDR3 has 15 residues. Germline CDR1 reads SGHRS; CDR2 reads YFSETQ. The CDR3 is CASSFRGGDTGELFF. In DNA, the CDR3 is TGCGCCAGCAGCTTTAGAGGGGGCGACACCGGGGAGCTGTTTTTT.

The chain joins TRBV7-8 to TRBJ1-3, with TRBD1 matching 7 bases. V lost 5 bases and J lost 2; bases outside the gene matches: 3. The CDR3 is made up of 14 amino acids. Germline lookup yields CDR1 SGHVS and CDR2 FQNEAQ. For the CDR3, the DNA is TGTGCCAGCAGCCAGGGGGTGGCTGGAAACACCATATATTTT. It is translated as CASSQGVAGNTIYF.

This clone was counted once. The chain is built from TRBV28 and TRBJ2-1; tentative D call: TRBD2 (5 bases). V was clipped by 4 bases and J by 1 base, with 17 bases between them. The germline V gene encodes CDR1 MDHEN and CDR2 SYDVKM. The CDR3 sequence is 17 residues long. This chain's CDR3 is CASSSLGDGISYNEQFF. In nucleotides, the CDR3 is TGTGCCAGCAGTTCCCTTGGTGACGGGATATCCTACAATGAGCAGTTCTTC.

The chain employs TRBV6-5 and TRBJ2-7; 8 bases are a match to TRBD2. J lost 3 bases, V lost 5 bases, and 6 bases had no gene match. This CDR3 has 14 amino acids. Germline V gives CDR1 MNHEY, CDR2 SVGAGI. The CDR3 DNA follows: TGTGCCAGCAGTACCCAGCGGGAGAGCTACGAGCAGTACTTC. It is translated as CASSTQRESYEQYF.

The chain employs TRBV7-9 and TRBJ2-7; 7 nucleotides match TRBD2. The ends lost 5 bases at V and 0 bases at J; junction bases unmatched: 4. The CDR3 contains 14 residues. CDR1 and CDR2 (germline): SEHNR, FQNEAQ (reference sequence). CDR3 coding DNA: TGTGCCAGCAGCCCTCGGACTAGCTCCTACGAGCAGTACTTC. The encoded protein is CASSPRTSSYEQYF.